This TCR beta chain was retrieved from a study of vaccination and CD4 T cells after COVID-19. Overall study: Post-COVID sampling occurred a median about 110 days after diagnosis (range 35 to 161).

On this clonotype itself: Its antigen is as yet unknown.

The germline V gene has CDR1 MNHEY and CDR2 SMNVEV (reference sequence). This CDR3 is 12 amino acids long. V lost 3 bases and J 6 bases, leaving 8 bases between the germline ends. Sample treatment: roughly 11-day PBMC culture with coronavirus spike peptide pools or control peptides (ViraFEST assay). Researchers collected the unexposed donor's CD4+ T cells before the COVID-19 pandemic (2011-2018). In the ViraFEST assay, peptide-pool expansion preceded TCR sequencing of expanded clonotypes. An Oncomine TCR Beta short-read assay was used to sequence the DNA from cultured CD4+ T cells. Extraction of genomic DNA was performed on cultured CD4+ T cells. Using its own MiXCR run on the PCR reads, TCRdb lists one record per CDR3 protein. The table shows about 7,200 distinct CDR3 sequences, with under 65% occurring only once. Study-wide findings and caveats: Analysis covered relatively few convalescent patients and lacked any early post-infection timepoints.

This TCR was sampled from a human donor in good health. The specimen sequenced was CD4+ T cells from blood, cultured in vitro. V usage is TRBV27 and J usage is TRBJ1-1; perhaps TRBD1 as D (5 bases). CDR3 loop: CASSFLGAEAFF. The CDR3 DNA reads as TGTGCCAGCAGTTTCCTGGGGGCTGAAGCTTTCTTT.